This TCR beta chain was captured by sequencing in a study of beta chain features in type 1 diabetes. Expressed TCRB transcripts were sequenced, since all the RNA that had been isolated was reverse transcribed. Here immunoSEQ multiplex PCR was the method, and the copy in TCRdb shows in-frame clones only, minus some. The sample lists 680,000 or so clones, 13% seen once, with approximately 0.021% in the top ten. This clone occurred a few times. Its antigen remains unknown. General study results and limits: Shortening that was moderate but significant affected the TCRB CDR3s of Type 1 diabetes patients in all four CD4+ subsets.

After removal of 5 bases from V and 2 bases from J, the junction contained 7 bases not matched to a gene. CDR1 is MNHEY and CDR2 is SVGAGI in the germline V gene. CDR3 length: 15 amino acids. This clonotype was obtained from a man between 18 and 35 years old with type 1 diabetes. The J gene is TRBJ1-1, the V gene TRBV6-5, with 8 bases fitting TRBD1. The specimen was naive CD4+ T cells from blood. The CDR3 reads CASSHNGQGNTEAFF. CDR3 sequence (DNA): TGTGCCAGCAGTCACAATGGACAGGGAAACACTGAAGCTTTCTTT.